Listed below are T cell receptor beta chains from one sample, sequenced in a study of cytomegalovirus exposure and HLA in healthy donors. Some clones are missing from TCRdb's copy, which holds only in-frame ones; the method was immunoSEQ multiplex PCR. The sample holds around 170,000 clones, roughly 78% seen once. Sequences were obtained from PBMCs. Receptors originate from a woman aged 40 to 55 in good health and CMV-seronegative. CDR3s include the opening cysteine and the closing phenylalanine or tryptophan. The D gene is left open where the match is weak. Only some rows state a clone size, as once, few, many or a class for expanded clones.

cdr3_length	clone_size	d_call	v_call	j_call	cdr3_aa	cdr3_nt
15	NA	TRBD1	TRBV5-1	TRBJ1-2	CASSPQTTGGHGYTF	TGCGCCAGCAGCCCCCAAACCACAGGGGGCCATGGCTACACCTTC
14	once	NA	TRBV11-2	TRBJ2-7	CASSIGQGPGEQYF	TGTGCCAGCAGCATAGGCCAGGGGCCGGGCGAGCAGTACTTC
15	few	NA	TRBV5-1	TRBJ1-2	CASSFGRVKVDGYTF	TGCGCCAGCAGCTTTGGCAGGGTGAAGGTTGATGGCTACACCTTC
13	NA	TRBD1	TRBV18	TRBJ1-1	CASGQGGGTEAFF	TGTGCCAGCGGACAGGGGGGGGGCACTGAAGCTTTCTTT
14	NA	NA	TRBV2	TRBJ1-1	CASSQLTAEAEAFF	TGTGCCAGCAGTCAGTTGACCGCCGAGGCGGAAGCTTTCTTT
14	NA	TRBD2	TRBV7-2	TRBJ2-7	CASSLTSGSYEQYF	TGTGCCAGCAGCCTTACTAGCGGGAGCTACGAGCAGTACTTC
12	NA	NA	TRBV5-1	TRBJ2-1	CASSLAQSEQFF	TGCGCCAGCAGCTTGGCCCAAAGCGAGCAGTTCTTC
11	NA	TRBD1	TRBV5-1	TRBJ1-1	CASSPGGEAFF	TGCGCCAGCAGCCCAGGGGGGGAAGCTTTCTTT
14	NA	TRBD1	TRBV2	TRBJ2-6	CAGGQAAGANVLTF	TGTGCCGGGGGACAGGCGGCTGGGGCCAACGTCCTGACTTTC
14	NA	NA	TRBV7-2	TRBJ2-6	CASSPGSGANVLTF	TGTGCCAGCTCCCCCGGGTCTGGGGCCAACGTCCTGACTTTC
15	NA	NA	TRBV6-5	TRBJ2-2	CASSYSTSNTGELFF	TGTGCCAGCAGTTACTCCACTTCCAACACCGGGGAGCTGTTTTTT
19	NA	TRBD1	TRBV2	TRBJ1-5	CASTPRVPGPGGGNQPQHF	TGTGCCAGCACTCCAAGGGTCCCCGGGCCAGGGGGCGGGAATCAGCCCCAGCATTTT
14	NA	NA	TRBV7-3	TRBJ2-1	CASSLTSTSNGQFF	TGTGCCAGCAGCTTAACGAGTACTAGCAATGGGCAGTTCTTC
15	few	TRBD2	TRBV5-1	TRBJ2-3	CASSLGLAGSDTQYF	TGCGCCAGCAGCTTGGGGCTAGCGGGCTCAGATACGCAGTATTTT
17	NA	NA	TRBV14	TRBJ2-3	CASSPLQEGGVADTQYF	TGTGCCAGCAGCCCCTTACAAGAGGGGGGGGTGGCAGATACGCAGTATTTT
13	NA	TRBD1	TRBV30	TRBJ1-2	CAWSTQGVGGYTF	TGTGCCTGGAGTACACAGGGGGTGGGAGGCTACACCTTC
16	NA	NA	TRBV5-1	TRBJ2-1	CASSLAGASAYNEQFF	TGCGCCAGCAGCTTGGCTGGGGCAAGCGCCTACAATGAGCAGTTCTTC
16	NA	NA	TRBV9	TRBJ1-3	CASSVDNRASGNTIYF	TGTGCCAGCAGCGTGGACAACAGGGCCTCTGGAAACACCATATATTTT
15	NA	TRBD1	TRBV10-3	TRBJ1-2	CAISRTGGRDGGYTF	TGTGCCATCAGTAGGACAGGGGGGCGTGATGGAGGCTACACCTTC
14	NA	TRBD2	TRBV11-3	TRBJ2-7	CASSLVRGGSEQYF	TGTGCCAGCAGCTTAGTGCGGGGGGGCTCCGAGCAGTACTTC
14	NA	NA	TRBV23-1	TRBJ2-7	CASYGLTADYEQYF	TGCGCCAGCTATGGACTTACTGCCGACTACGAGCAGTACTTC
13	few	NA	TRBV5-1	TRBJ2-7	CASSSTYRYEQYF	TGCGCCAGCAGCTCTACGTACAGATACGAGCAGTACTTC
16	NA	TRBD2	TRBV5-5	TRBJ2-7	CASSLARLAGRNEQYF	TGTGCCAGCAGCTTGGCCAGGCTAGCGGGACGAAACGAGCAGTACTTC
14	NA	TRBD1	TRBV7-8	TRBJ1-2	CASSLAKGGFGYTF	TGTGCCAGCAGCCTAGCCAAAGGGGGCTTTGGCTACACCTTC